Below are 3 T cell receptor beta chains sequenced from a single sample in a study of CD8 T cells in Susac syndrome. RNA in amounts of roughly 0.5 to 1 ug was reverse transcribed with random hexamers. TCRdb fed the immunoSEQ multiplex PCR reads into MiXCR, producing one record per CDR3 protein. The sample carries over 150,000 distinct CDR3 sequences, more than 95% recorded once. Material: CD4+ T cells from PBMCs. These receptor sequences come from a human donor with Susac syndrome.

The rearrangement uses TRBV4-1 and TRBJ2-1; a possible D gene is TRBD2 (5 bases). V shed 3 bases and J shed 2 bases, with 11 bases lying between them. The CDR3 is made up of 15 amino acids. Germline V gives CDR1 MGHRA, CDR2 YSYEKL. DNA for the CDR3: TGCGCCAGCAGCCAGATTCCCGGGACCTACAATGAGCAGTTCTTC. This encodes CASSQIPGTYNEQFF.

This chain uses TRBV2 with TRBJ1-1; D gene ambiguous. Germline CDR1 is SNHLY and CDR2 is FYNNEI. V was clipped by 1 base and J by 10 bases, with 1 base between them. This CDR3 is built from 9 residues. The CDR3 reads CASSEGAFF. For the CDR3, the DNA is TGTGCCAGCAGTGAAGGAGCTTTCTTT.

The chain has TRBV14 and TRBJ2-1; D is ambiguous. This CDR3 has 13 residues. Per germline, CDR1 SGHDN and CDR2 FVKESK. V was pared by 3 bases and J by 10 bases, with 13 bases between. The CDR3 here is CASSHPVGQEQFF. The CDR3 DNA follows: TGTGCCAGCAGCCATCCCGTAGGTCAAGAGCAGTTCTTC.